Listed here is a single TCR beta chain. What it recognizes is unknown. 60 Vbeta and 13 Jbeta primers were used in PCR. Method: immunoSEQ multiplex PCR; TCRdb's copy keeps in-frame clones and lacks some. The table has 150,000 to 200,000 clones, 83% seen once. These data are taken from a study of cytomegalovirus exposure and HLA in healthy donors. Broader study findings: By a later analysis, the bulk of CMV-associated TCR beta chains appeared HLA-restricted.

Germline V lookup: CDR1 KGHSH, CDR2 LQKENI. V lost 3 bases, J lost 5 bases, and 8 bases stayed unmatched. This CDR3 is 15 amino acids long. Sequenced: PBMCs. The rearrangement uses TRBV18 and TRBJ2-7, with 9 bases lining up with TRBD1. This clonotype originated in a man in his forties or fifties in good health and CMV-seronegative. CDR3: CASSPAGTGSHEQYF. The CDR3 DNA sequence: TGTGCCAGCTCACCCGCCGGGACAGGGTCGCACGAGCAGTACTTC.